This is a list of T cell receptor beta chains from one sample in a study of blood T cells in healthy people across ages. TCRdb processed the 5' RACE reads anew with MiXCR; each CDR3 protein has one entry. The table has nearly 1 million distinct CDR3 sequences, roughly half seen once. Sequencing used blood. Receptors were obtained from a woman between 55 and 75 years old in good health. Each CDR3 is given with its conserved first and last residue. A D gene is named only where the DNA matches it firmly. Where a row states a size, it is once, few, many or the class of an expanded clone; other rows omit it.

few,TRBD1,TRBV7-2,TRBJ2-1,TGTGCCAGCAGACCCAAAACCGGGACAGCCTACAATGAGCAGTTCTTC,CASRPKTGTAYNEQFF
few,-,TRBV19,TRBJ2-1,TGTGCCAGTACCGAATCGGTCGCCTACAATGAGCAGTTCTTC,CASTESVAYNEQFF
-,TRBD2,TRBV3-1,TRBJ2-3,TGTGCCAGCAGCCAAGGCGGGAGAGGGAGAGATACGCAGTATTTT,CASSQGGRGRDTQYF
-,TRBD2,TRBV6-5,TRBJ2-1,TGTGCCAGCAGTTATGCCGCAGCGGGAGGTCTCCCCTCCTACAATGAGCAGTTCTTC,CASSYAAAGGLPSYNEQFF
-,TRBD1,TRBV20-1,TRBJ2-7,TGCAGTGCTACCGGGACAGGTCACTACGAGCAGTACTTC,CSATGTGHYEQYF
-,-,TRBV12-3/TRBV12-4,TRBJ1-1,TGTGCCAGCATTACGGCAGGGACCGAAGCTTTCTTT,CASITAGTEAFF
-,-,TRBV6-5,TRBJ2-3,TGTGCCAGCAGTCTCAGAGGGCGCGGGGATTCAGATACGCAGTATTTT,CASSLRGRGDSDTQYF
-,-,TRBV9,TRBJ1-6,TGTGCCAGCAGCGTTCAGGGCCTCGTAGATTCACCCCTCCACTTT,CASSVQGLVDSPLHF
few,TRBD2,TRBV4-1,TRBJ2-3,TGCGCCAGCAGTCCGGGACTAGCGGGAGTAGGGGGATTCACAGATACGCAGTATTTT,CASSPGLAGVGGFTDTQYF
-,-,TRBV6-5,TRBJ1-4,TGTGCCAGCAGTTACTCCGGCGCAACTAATGAAAAACTGTTTTTT,CASSYSGATNEKLFF
-,TRBD1,TRBV6-5,TRBJ2-7,TGTGCCAGCAGTACCCGGACAGGGTCCTACGAGCAGTACTTC,CASSTRTGSYEQYF
-,TRBD1,TRBV20-1,TRBJ2-5,TGCAGTGCTAGGGTGCAGGGGGCTTTGGAGACCCAGTACTTC,CSARVQGALETQYF
-,-,TRBV12-3/TRBV12-4,TRBJ2-1,TGTGCCAGCAGTTTCACGGTGTCTGAGCAGTTCTTC,CASSFTVSEQFF
-,-,TRBV5-1,TRBJ2-1,TGCGCCAGCAGCTTGGGGGTAAGGGACAATGAGCAGTTCTTC,CASSLGVRDNEQFF